This is a list of T cell receptor beta chains from one sample in a study of early T cells in non-severe SARS-CoV-2 infection. TCRdb itself ran the 5' RACE reads through MiXCR, one entry per CDR3 protein. In the table there are around 58,000 distinct CDR3 sequences, just under 5% of which are singletons. Specimen: whole blood. The receptors were sampled from an adult who was a healthcare worker with PCR-confirmed SARS-CoV-2 infection or an uninfected control (not recorded which). Both conserved end residues are part of each CDR3. Fields, in order: J gene, clone size, V gene, D gene, CDR3 protein, CDR3 DNA. D genes are given only for firm matches. Rows give clone size only sometimes, using once, few, many, or a class for an expanded clone.

j_gene: TRBJ1-4
abundance: NA
v_gene: TRBV28
d_gene: NA
CDR3aa: CASSFERQVNEKLFF
CDR3nt: TGTGCCAGCAGTTTTGAGCGGCAGGTGAATGAAAAACTGTTTTTT

j_gene: TRBJ1-1
abundance: many
v_gene: TRBV12-3/TRBV12-4
d_gene: NA
CDR3aa: CASSIQLNTEAFF
CDR3nt: TGTGCCAGCAGTATACAGCTGAACACTGAAGCTTTCTTT

j_gene: TRBJ2-7
abundance: few
v_gene: TRBV19
d_gene: NA
CDR3aa: CASSIANQQYF
CDR3nt: TGTGCCAGTAGTATCGCGAACCAGCAGTACTTC

j_gene: TRBJ2-7
abundance: many
v_gene: TRBV20-1
d_gene: NA
CDR3aa: CSARQGYEQYF
CDR3nt: TGCAGTGCTAGGCAGGGCTACGAGCAGTACTTC

j_gene: TRBJ1-4
abundance: few
v_gene: TRBV12-3/TRBV12-4
d_gene: NA
CDR3aa: CASSLLGSGEKLFF
CDR3nt: TGTGCCAGCAGTTTGTTAGGGAGCGGCGAAAAACTGTTTTTT

j_gene: TRBJ1-6
abundance: NA
v_gene: TRBV7-8
d_gene: NA
CDR3aa: CASSPGTFNSPLHF
CDR3nt: TGTGCCAGCAGCCCCGGGACTTTTAATTCACCCCTCCACTTT

j_gene: TRBJ2-7
abundance: many
v_gene: TRBV29-1
d_gene: TRBD1
CDR3aa: CSALGQAYEQYF
CDR3nt: TGCAGCGCACTAGGACAGGCCTACGAGCAGTACTTC

j_gene: TRBJ2-7
abundance: many
v_gene: TRBV9
d_gene: NA
CDR3aa: CASSGEGVPGETYEQYF
CDR3nt: TGTGCCAGCAGCGGCGAAGGGGTTCCGGGGGAAACCTACGAGCAGTACTTC

j_gene: TRBJ2-5
abundance: NA
v_gene: TRBV7-3
d_gene: TRBD2
CDR3aa: CASSLVAGDETQYF
CDR3nt: TGTGCCAGCAGCTTAGTAGCGGGAGACGAGACCCAGTACTTC

j_gene: TRBJ2-7
abundance: few
v_gene: TRBV4-3
d_gene: NA
CDR3aa: CASSHFASSSYEQYF
CDR3nt: TGCGCCAGCAGCCATTTCGCCTCCAGCTCCTACGAGCAGTACTTC

j_gene: TRBJ2-1
abundance: many
v_gene: TRBV5-1
d_gene: TRBD2
CDR3aa: CASSLFTSGGLSYNEQFF
CDR3nt: TGCGCCAGCAGCTTGTTTACTAGCGGGGGGTTGTCCTACAATGAGCAGTTCTTC

j_gene: TRBJ1-1
abundance: few
v_gene: TRBV10-1
d_gene: NA
CDR3aa: CASSLGHGLLTEAFF
CDR3nt: TGCGCCAGCAGCCTCGGACACGGACTACTCACTGAAGCTTTCTTT

j_gene: TRBJ1-1
abundance: NA
v_gene: TRBV29-1
d_gene: TRBD1
CDR3aa: CSARTGNQKAEAFF
CDR3nt: TGCAGCGCTCGGACAGGGAACCAGAAGGCTGAAGCTTTCTTT

j_gene: TRBJ2-3
abundance: many
v_gene: TRBV7-2
d_gene: TRBD2
CDR3aa: CASSLGTSGRSADTQYF
CDR3nt: TGTGCCAGCAGCTTGGGGACTAGCGGGAGAAGCGCAGATACGCAGTATTTT

j_gene: TRBJ1-1
abundance: NA
v_gene: TRBV20-1
d_gene: NA
CDR3aa: CSAREVEAFF
CDR3nt: TGCAGTGCTAGAGAAGTCGAAGCTTTCTTT

j_gene: TRBJ2-5
abundance: many
v_gene: TRBV30
d_gene: TRBD1
CDR3aa: CAWSTGGQETQYF
CDR3nt: TGTGCCTGGAGCACAGGGGGACAAGAGACCCAGTACTTC

j_gene: TRBJ1-1
abundance: many
v_gene: TRBV6-2/TRBV6-3
d_gene: TRBD1
CDR3aa: CASSSGDSKTTEAFF
CDR3nt: TGTGCCAGCAGTTCAGGGGACAGTAAGACCACTGAAGCTTTCTTT

j_gene: TRBJ2-7
abundance: NA
v_gene: TRBV27
d_gene: TRBD1
CDR3aa: CASTSDRGREQYF
CDR3nt: TGTGCCAGCACATCGGACAGGGGGCGCGAGCAGTACTTC

j_gene: TRBJ2-2
abundance: many
v_gene: TRBV5-1
d_gene: TRBD2
CDR3aa: CASSKREDGTGELFF
CDR3nt: TGCGCCAGCAGCAAGCGGGAGGATGGCACCGGGGAGCTGTTTTTT

j_gene: TRBJ2-2
abundance: many
v_gene: TRBV5-1
d_gene: TRBD2
CDR3aa: CASSLFIEASGITGELFF
CDR3nt: TGCGCCAGCAGCTTGTTTATTGAGGCTAGCGGAATCACCGGGGAGCTGTTTTTT

j_gene: TRBJ2-1
abundance: many
v_gene: TRBV20-1
d_gene: TRBD2
CDR3aa: CSARDRRGSSYNEQFF
CDR3nt: TGCAGTGCTAGAGATAGGCGGGGGAGCTCCTACAATGAGCAGTTCTTC

j_gene: TRBJ2-1
abundance: many
v_gene: TRBV3-1
d_gene: NA
CDR3aa: CASSQRGARNEQFF
CDR3nt: TGTGCCAGCAGCCAAAGGGGGGCGAGGAATGAGCAGTTCTTC

j_gene: TRBJ1-1
abundance: few
v_gene: TRBV10-3
d_gene: NA
CDR3aa: CAISLDGMNTEAFF
CDR3nt: TGTGCCATCAGTTTGGACGGTATGAACACTGAAGCTTTCTTT

j_gene: TRBJ2-3
abundance: few
v_gene: TRBV4-3
d_gene: NA
CDR3aa: CASSQLGSRTQYF
CDR3nt: TGCGCCAGCAGCCAATTAGGGAGTCGCACGCAGTATTTT

j_gene: TRBJ1-1
abundance: many
v_gene: TRBV27
d_gene: TRBD1
CDR3aa: CASSVQGMNTEAFF
CDR3nt: TGTGCCAGCAGTGTACAGGGGATGAACACTGAAGCTTTCTTT

j_gene: TRBJ2-3
abundance: many
v_gene: TRBV3-2
d_gene: NA
CDR3aa: CASSQSPATDTQYF
CDR3nt: TGTGCCAGCAGCCAGAGCCCCGCCACAGATACGCAGTATTTT

j_gene: TRBJ2-5
abundance: NA
v_gene: TRBV5-1
d_gene: NA
CDR3aa: CASSSGGAETQYF
CDR3nt: TGCGCCAGCAGCTCAGGAGGGGCGGAGACCCAGTACTTC

j_gene: TRBJ1-5
abundance: many
v_gene: TRBV6-6
d_gene: TRBD1
CDR3aa: CAIGTGGSPQHF
CDR3nt: TGTGCCATTGGGACAGGGGGCTCGCCCCAGCATTTT

j_gene: TRBJ1-2
abundance: many
v_gene: TRBV29-1
d_gene: NA
CDR3aa: CSVVGGFGYTF
CDR3nt: TGCAGCGTTGTGGGAGGGTTTGGCTACACCTTC

j_gene: TRBJ2-1
abundance: many
v_gene: TRBV15
d_gene: TRBD1
CDR3aa: CATSRDTGTASSYNEQFF
CDR3nt: TGTGCCACCAGCAGAGACACCGGGACAGCAAGCTCCTACAATGAGCAGTTCTTC

j_gene: TRBJ1-6
abundance: few
v_gene: TRBV20-1
d_gene: NA
CDR3aa: CSASNRDHKGGSPLHF
CDR3nt: TGCAGTGCTAGCAACCGGGACCATAAAGGGGGTTCACCCCTCCACTTT

j_gene: TRBJ1-2
abundance: many
v_gene: TRBV24-1
d_gene: NA
CDR3aa: CATSDFGYGYTF
CDR3nt: TGTGCCACCAGTGATTTTGGCTATGGCTACACCTTC

j_gene: TRBJ2-7
abundance: many
v_gene: TRBV10-3
d_gene: TRBD1
CDR3aa: CAISEVDRTKTYEQYF
CDR3nt: TGTGCCATCAGTGAGGTGGACAGGACAAAGACCTACGAGCAGTACTTC

j_gene: TRBJ1-4
abundance: few
v_gene: TRBV29-1
d_gene: NA
CDR3aa: CSHLSGEGEKLFF
CDR3nt: TGCAGCCACCTGTCCGGAGAGGGTGAAAAACTGTTTTTT

j_gene: TRBJ2-1
abundance: many
v_gene: TRBV20-1
d_gene: TRBD2
CDR3aa: CSAAPAGGRANEQFF
CDR3nt: TGCAGTGCCGCCCCAGCGGGCGGGAGGGCCAATGAGCAGTTCTTC

j_gene: TRBJ2-1
abundance: many
v_gene: TRBV7-8
d_gene: TRBD2
CDR3aa: CASSLEGGLAGSYNEQFF
CDR3nt: TGTGCCAGCAGCCTAGAGGGCGGGCTAGCGGGATCCTACAATGAGCAGTTCTTC

j_gene: TRBJ2-3
abundance: few
v_gene: TRBV3-1
d_gene: NA
CDR3aa: CASRTLGGDTQYF
CDR3nt: TGTGCCAGCAGAACATTAGGGGGAGATACGCAGTATTTT

j_gene: TRBJ1-1
abundance: many
v_gene: TRBV14
d_gene: NA
CDR3aa: CASSHTGTPLTEAFF
CDR3nt: TGTGCCAGCAGCCACACCGGGACACCCCTCACTGAAGCTTTCTTT

j_gene: TRBJ2-7
abundance: many
v_gene: TRBV2
d_gene: NA
CDR3aa: CASASYYEQYF
CDR3nt: TGTGCCAGCGCTTCCTACTACGAGCAGTACTTC

j_gene: TRBJ2-1
abundance: NA
v_gene: TRBV2
d_gene: NA
CDR3aa: CASRSFQGYNEQFF
CDR3nt: TGTGCCAGCAGATCCTTCCAGGGTTACAATGAGCAGTTCTTC

j_gene: TRBJ2-7
abundance: NA
v_gene: TRBV20-1
d_gene: NA
CDR3aa: CSASLGTTYVQYF
CDR3nt: TGCAGTGCTAGTCTGGGGACGACCTACGTGCAGTACTTC

j_gene: TRBJ1-3
abundance: many
v_gene: TRBV20-1
d_gene: NA
CDR3aa: CSASGPSQSGNTIYF
CDR3nt: TGCAGTGCTAGTGGTCCAAGCCAGTCTGGAAACACCATATATTTT

j_gene: TRBJ2-3
abundance: few
v_gene: TRBV5-1
d_gene: TRBD2
CDR3aa: CASSTLAGVTDTQYF
CDR3nt: TGCGCCAGCAGCACACTAGCGGGAGTCACAGATACGCAGTATTTT

j_gene: TRBJ2-1
abundance: many
v_gene: TRBV20-1
d_gene: NA
CDR3aa: CSASRGELYNEQFF
CDR3nt: TGCAGTGCTAGTAGGGGGGAGCTGTACAATGAGCAGTTCTTC

j_gene: TRBJ2-3
abundance: NA
v_gene: TRBV10-3
d_gene: TRBD1
CDR3aa: CAISEPRQGSDTQYF
CDR3nt: TGTGCCATCAGTGAGCCTAGACAGGGTTCAGATACGCAGTATTTT

j_gene: TRBJ2-5
abundance: few
v_gene: TRBV18
d_gene: NA
CDR3aa: CASSPGPQETQYF
CDR3nt: TGTGCCAGCTCACCAGGTCCCCAAGAGACCCAGTACTTC

j_gene: TRBJ2-3
abundance: many
v_gene: TRBV19
d_gene: NA
CDR3aa: CASSSQWGSTDTQYF
CDR3nt: TGTGCCAGTAGTTCTCAGTGGGGATCCACAGATACGCAGTATTTT

j_gene: TRBJ2-7
abundance: NA
v_gene: TRBV20-1
d_gene: NA
CDR3aa: CSATGQSYEQYF
CDR3nt: TGCAGTGCGACCGGCCAGTCCTACGAGCAGTACTTC

j_gene: TRBJ1-2
abundance: many
v_gene: TRBV10-3
d_gene: TRBD1
CDR3aa: CAITPVRQGAGYGYTF
CDR3nt: TGTGCCATCACCCCGGTTAGACAGGGGGCAGGCTATGGCTACACCTTC

j_gene: TRBJ1-1
abundance: many
v_gene: TRBV25-1
d_gene: TRBD1
CDR3aa: CASSGQGVRVTEAFF
CDR3nt: TGTGCCAGCAGTGGGCAGGGGGTAAGAGTCACTGAAGCTTTCTTT

j_gene: TRBJ2-2
abundance: many
v_gene: TRBV12-5
d_gene: NA
CDR3aa: CASGPPGVTNTGELFF
CDR3nt: TGTGCTAGTGGCCCCCCAGGGGTTACGAACACCGGGGAGCTGTTTTTT

j_gene: TRBJ1-1
abundance: many
v_gene: TRBV6-2/TRBV6-3
d_gene: NA
CDR3aa: CASGRITEAFF
CDR3nt: TGTGCCAGCGGCCGGATCACTGAAGCTTTCTTT

j_gene: TRBJ2-7
abundance: few
v_gene: TRBV5-4
d_gene: TRBD2
CDR3aa: CASAPNPLLAGGYEQYF
CDR3nt: TGTGCCAGCGCTCCGAACCCTTTACTAGCGGGAGGATACGAGCAGTACTTC

j_gene: TRBJ1-2
abundance: many
v_gene: TRBV7-9
d_gene: NA
CDR3aa: CASRAGASYGYTF
CDR3nt: TGTGCCAGCAGAGCCGGGGCCAGCTATGGCTACACCTTC

j_gene: TRBJ1-1
abundance: many
v_gene: TRBV6-1
d_gene: NA
CDR3aa: CASSGGRLTEAFF
CDR3nt: TGTGCCAGCAGTGGCGGACGGCTAACTGAAGCTTTCTTT

j_gene: TRBJ1-4
abundance: NA
v_gene: TRBV5-1
d_gene: NA
CDR3aa: CASSLVTANEKLFF
CDR3nt: TGCGCCAGCAGCTTGGTTACAGCTAATGAAAAACTGTTTTTT

j_gene: TRBJ1-2
abundance: NA
v_gene: TRBV21-1
d_gene: NA
CDR3aa: CASSPRPKGSYGYTF
CDR3nt: TGTGCCAGCAGCCCCAGACCAAAGGGCTCCTATGGCTACACCTTC

j_gene: TRBJ2-3
abundance: few
v_gene: TRBV28
d_gene: TRBD2
CDR3aa: CASRLAGGYTDTQYF
CDR3nt: TGTGCCAGCAGACTAGCGGGAGGGTACACAGATACGCAGTATTTT

j_gene: TRBJ1-3
abundance: many
v_gene: TRBV18
d_gene: NA
CDR3aa: CASSPGETSGNTIYF
CDR3nt: TGTGCCAGCTCACCGGGGGAGACCTCTGGAAACACCATATATTTT